These 14 T cell receptor beta chains were all obtained from the same sample, sequenced in a study of T cells in women clearing cervical HPV infection. Profiling relied on immunoSEQ multiplex PCR, and the TCRdb table lists in-frame clones only, not all of them. The sample holds fewer than 30,000 clones. Sequencing used blood buffy coat. The receptors come from a woman between 18 and 70 years old with a cervical HPV16 infection that either progressed to CIN3+ or cleared (not recorded which).

As regards this clone: The CDR3 end lies 3 residues beyond the end of the read and is filled in from the germline J gene. The chain links TRBV19 to TRBJ1-4; D is ambiguous. Trimming stripped 3 bases from V and 3 bases from J, with 11 bases between. Germline V lookup: CDR1 LNHDA, CDR2 SQIVND (reference sequence). The CDR3 is 15 residues long. The CDR3 loop reads CASSIDRGANEKLFF. The covered CDR3 bases are TGTGCCAGTAGTATCGACCGCGGGGCTAATGAAAAA.

CDR3 protein: CAISSGLAGSTGELFF. The sequenced part of the CDR3 DNA is TGTGCCATCAGTTCGGGACTAGCGGGAAGCACCGGGGAG. The genes are TRBV10-3 and TRBJ2-2; 13 bases line up with TRBD2. The read ends 3 residues shy of where the CDR3 ends; the end is completed using the germline J gene. This CDR3 contains 16 residues. The V and J ends lost 5 bases and 4 bases, in that order; junction bases with no gene match: 4. Germline assignment: CDR1 ENHRY and CDR2 SYGVKD.

Comment on this clone: The CDR3 end falls 3 residues outside the read, so it is completed with the germline J gene. The chain recombines TRBV19 with TRBJ1-4, with 9 bases lining up with TRBD1. V was pared by 5 bases and J by 8 bases, with 9 bases of the junction left unmatched. This CDR3 is built from 15 residues. The germline gives CDR1 LNHDA, CDR2 SQIVND (reference sequence). Incomplete CDR3 DNA: TGTGCCAGTAGTGCGGGACAGGGTGGACGGGAAAAA. Residues: CASSAGQGGREK. The entire CDR3 protein reads CASSAGQGGREKLFF.

Worth noting for this clone: The read falls 3 residues short of the CDR3 end, and the missing part is taken from the germline J gene. This chain uses TRBV20-1 with TRBJ2-4; possibly TRBD2 for D (5 bases). V dropped 0 bases and J dropped 1 base, with 7 bases sitting between them. Germline lookup yields CDR1 DFQATT and CDR2 SNEGSKA (reference sequence). The CDR3 has 14 residues. This CDR3 is CSAREPGAKNIQYF. The part of the CDR3 DNA that was read is TGCAGTGCTAGAGAGCCGGGGGCCAAAAACATT.

About this clone itself: Read data end 3 residues before the CDR3 end; the end is taken from the germline J gene. The chain joins TRBV4-1 to TRBJ2-5, with a possible D match to TRBD1 (6 bases). The germline V gene encodes CDR1 MGHRA and CDR2 YSYEKL. The germline V and J ends were trimmed by 5 bases and 5 bases, with 15 bases remaining between them. There are 14 residues in the CDR3. The CDR3 here is CASSKQGLRETQYF. The covered CDR3 bases are TGCGCCAGCAGCAAACAGGGTTTACGGGAGACC.

Comment on this clone: The read ends 3 residues early relative to the CDR3; the germline J gene fills the gap. The chain couples TRBV10-3 to TRBJ2-6, with a tentative D call TRBD1 (6 bases). Germline CDR1 and CDR2: ENHRY and SYGVKD. V lost 0 bases to trimming and J lost 4 bases, with 10 bases between them. The CDR3 contains 16 residues. The CDR3 DNA, read in part, is TGTGCCATCAGTGAGTCTACAGGGACGGGGGCCAACGTC. This gives the protein CAISESTGTGANV. The CDR3 as a whole reads CAISESTGTGANVLTF.

To note about this clone: The sequenced fragment ends 3 residues before the CDR3 boundary, so the rest is inferred from the germline J gene. The rearrangement joins TRBV19 to TRBJ2-7; 11 bases are a match to TRBD2. Trimming at V came to 4 bases and at J to 4 bases, leaving 9 bases not matched to a gene. The CDR3 is 16 residues long. Germline lookup yields CDR1 LNHDA and CDR2 SQIVND (reference sequence). Partial CDR3 DNA: TGTGCCAGTAGTAGTGGAGGGACTAGCGGTTATTACGAG. It translates to CASSSGGTSGYYE. The whole CDR3 protein is CASSSGGTSGYYEQYF.

Concerning this clone itself: The observed sequence ends 3 residues before the CDR3 terminus, with the missing tail filled in from the germline J gene. The rearrangement joins TRBV19 to TRBJ1-6; 8 bases fit TRBD1. The V and J ends lost 2 bases and 0 bases, in that order; junction bases with no gene match: 12. CDR3 length equals 20 residues. The germline CDR1 and CDR2 sequences are LNHDA and SQIVND (reference sequence). CDR3 protein: CASSIPWRQGPSSYNSPLHF. Incomplete CDR3 DNA: TGTGCCAGTAGTATACCCTGGAGACAGGGGCCAAGCTCCTATAATTCACCC.

Comment on this clone: The CDR3 extends 3 residues past the end of the read, so its final part is completed from the germline J gene. The chain uses TRBV5-1 and TRBJ2-1; D perhaps matches TRBD1 (5 bases). The CDR3 covers 13 residues. V was pared by 7 bases and J by 8 bases, with 16 bases between. The germline V gene encodes CDR1 SGHRS and CDR2 YFSETQ. Here the CDR3 reads CASSGQGRDEQFF. The CDR3 DNA, read in part, is TGCGCCAGCTCCGGCCAGGGTAGGGATGAG.

Concerning this clone: The read ends 3 residues early relative to the CDR3; the germline J gene fills the gap. The V gene is TRBV14, the J gene TRBJ2-1, with 7 bases that match TRBD1. The CDR3 sequence is 14 residues long. The trim removed 7 bases at V and 3 bases at J, leaving 6 bases unmatched. In germline, CDR1 is SGHDN, CDR2 FVKESK. The CDR3 protein is CASNRDSNYNEQFF. CDR3 DNA, as far as it was read: TGTGCCAGCAACCGGGACAGCAACTACAATGAG.

A note on this clone: The CDR3 extends 3 residues past the end of the read, so its final part is completed from the germline J gene. The chain uses TRBV7-9 and TRBJ1-1; D is unresolved. Germline CDR1 SEHNR, CDR2 FQNEAQ (reference sequence). This CDR3 is 13 amino acids long. V was clipped by 4 bases and J by 2 bases, with 8 bases between them. CDR3 sequence reads: CASSSGTNTEAFF. Partial CDR3 DNA: TGTGCCAGCAGCTCAGGAACAAACACTGAA.

In the case of this clone: The read gets to within 3 residues of the CDR3 end, and the germline J gene fills in the rest. This chain joins TRBV2 and TRBJ2-5; a weak D match, TRBD2 (6 bases). CDR3 length: 15 amino acids. The V gene's germline CDR1 is SNHLY and CDR2 FYNNEI. V was shortened by 4 bases and J by 4 bases, with 16 bases between the two germline ends. The part of the CDR3 DNA that was read is TGTGCCAGCAGTGTGGAGACTAGATGGGGAGAGACC. This translates into CASSVETRWGET. The CDR3 reads in full as CASSVETRWGETQYF.

To note about this clone: The read stops 3 residues short of the end of the CDR3; the missing end is completed from the germline J gene. V and J are TRBV19 and TRBJ2-7, with a tentative D call TRBD2 (6 bases). This CDR3 comprises 15 residues. Germline V gene lookup returns CDR1 LNHDA and CDR2 SQIVND (reference sequence). V was shortened by 5 bases and J by 4 bases, with 18 bases between the two germline ends. This CDR3 is CASSAPARGSYEQYF. The CDR3 bases that were read are TGTGCCAGTAGTGCCCCCGCTCGGGGGTCTTACGAG.

About this clone: From the germline J gene comes the end of the CDR3, since the read stops 3 residues before it. The chain has TRBV20-1 and TRBJ1-3; TRBD1 aligns across 9 bases. Germline-derived CDR1 and CDR2 are DFQATT and SNEGSKA (reference sequence). The CDR3 loop spans 16 amino acids. V lost 0 bases and J lost 4; bases outside the gene matches: 7. The CDR3 here is CSARDQGQGRGNTIYF. The part of the CDR3 DNA that was read is TGCAGTGCTAGAGATCAAGGACAGGGGAGGGGAAACACC.